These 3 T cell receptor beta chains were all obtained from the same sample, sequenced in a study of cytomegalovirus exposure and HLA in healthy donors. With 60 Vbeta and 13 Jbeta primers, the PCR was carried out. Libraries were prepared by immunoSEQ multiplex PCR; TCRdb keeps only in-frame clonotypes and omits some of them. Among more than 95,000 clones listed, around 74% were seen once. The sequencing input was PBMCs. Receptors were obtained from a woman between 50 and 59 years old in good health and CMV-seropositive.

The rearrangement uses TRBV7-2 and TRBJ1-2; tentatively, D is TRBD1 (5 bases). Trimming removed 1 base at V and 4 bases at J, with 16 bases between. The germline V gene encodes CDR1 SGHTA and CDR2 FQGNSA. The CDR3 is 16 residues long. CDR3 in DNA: TGTGCCAGCAGCTTAGAGTCTAGGGGCCGGGTCTATGGCTACACCTTC. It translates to CASSLESRGRVYGYTF.

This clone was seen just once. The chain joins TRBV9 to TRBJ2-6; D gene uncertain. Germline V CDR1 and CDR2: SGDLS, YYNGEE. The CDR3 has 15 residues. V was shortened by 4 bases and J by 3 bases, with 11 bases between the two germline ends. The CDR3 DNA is TGTGCCAGCAGCCCCTTTGTTAGTGGGGCCAACGTCCTGACTTTC. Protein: CASSPFVSGANVLTF. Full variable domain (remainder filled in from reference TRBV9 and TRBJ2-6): DSGVTQTPKHLITATGQRVTLRCSPRSGDLSVYWYQQSLDQGLQFLIQYYNGEERAKGNILERFSAQQFPDLHSELNLSSLELGDSALYFCASSPFVSGANVLTFGAGSRLTVL.

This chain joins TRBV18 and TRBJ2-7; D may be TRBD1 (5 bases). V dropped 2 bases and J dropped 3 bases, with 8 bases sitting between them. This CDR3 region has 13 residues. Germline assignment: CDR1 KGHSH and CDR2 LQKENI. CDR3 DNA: TGTGCCAGCTCACCAGGACAAGTCTACGAGCAGTACTTC. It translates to CASSPGQVYEQYF.